The 2 T cell receptor beta chains given below trace back to one sample, sequenced in a study of beta chain features in type 1 diabetes. Expressed TCRB transcripts were sequenced because the entire RNA isolate underwent reverse transcription. Assay used: immunoSEQ multiplex PCR; TCRdb lists only in-frame clones, some missing. This sample has about 360,000 clones, with roughly 12% found just once. The sample comprised naive CD4+ T cells from blood. The receptors come from a man aged 18 to 35 in good health.

There are a few counts of this clone. This chain connects TRBV7-9 to TRBJ2-5, with D perhaps TRBD1 (5 bases). Looked up from germline, CDR1 is SEHNR and CDR2 is FQNEAQ (reference sequence). The CDR3 length is 14 residues. V lost 1 base to trimming and J lost 2 bases, with 8 bases between them. The CDR3 coding sequence is TGTGCCAGCAGCTTAGAACGACAGCAAGAGACCCAGTACTTC. Protein: CASSLERQQETQYF.

The rearrangement uses TRBV7-9 and TRBJ2-1, with TRBD2 matching over 10 bases. V lost 1 base, J lost 4 bases, and 4 bases stayed unmatched. Germline V gives CDR1 SEHNR, CDR2 FQNEAQ (reference sequence). The CDR3 has 16 residues. The CDR3 region has the DNA TGTGCCAGCAGCTTAGGACTAGCGGGTCCATACAATGAGCAGTTCTTC. Translation: CASSLGLAGPYNEQFF.